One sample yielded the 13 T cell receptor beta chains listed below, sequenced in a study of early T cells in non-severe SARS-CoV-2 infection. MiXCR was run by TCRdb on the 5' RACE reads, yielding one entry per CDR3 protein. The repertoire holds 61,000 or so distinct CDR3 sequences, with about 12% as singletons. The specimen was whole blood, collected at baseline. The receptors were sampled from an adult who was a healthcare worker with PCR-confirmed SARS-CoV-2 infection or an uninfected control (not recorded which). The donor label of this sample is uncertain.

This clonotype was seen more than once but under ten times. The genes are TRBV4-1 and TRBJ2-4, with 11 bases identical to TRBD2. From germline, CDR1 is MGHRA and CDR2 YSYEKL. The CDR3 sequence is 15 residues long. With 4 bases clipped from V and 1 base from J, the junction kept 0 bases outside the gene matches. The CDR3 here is CASSLAGGAKNIQYF. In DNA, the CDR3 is TGCGCCAGCAGCCTAGCGGGGGGGGCCAAAAACATTCAGTACTTC.

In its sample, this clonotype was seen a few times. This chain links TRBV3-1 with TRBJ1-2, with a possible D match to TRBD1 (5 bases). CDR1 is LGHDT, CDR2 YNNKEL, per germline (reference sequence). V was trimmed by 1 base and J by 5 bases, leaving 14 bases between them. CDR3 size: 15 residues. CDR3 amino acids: CASSQGAGPGYGYTF. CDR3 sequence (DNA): TGTGCCAGCAGCCAAGGGGCAGGGCCCGGGTATGGCTACACCTTC.

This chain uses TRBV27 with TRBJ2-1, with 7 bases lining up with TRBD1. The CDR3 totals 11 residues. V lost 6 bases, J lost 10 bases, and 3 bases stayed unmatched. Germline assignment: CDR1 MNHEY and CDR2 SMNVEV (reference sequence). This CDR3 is CASRDRSEQFF. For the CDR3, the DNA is TGTGCCAGCAGGGACAGGTCGGAGCAGTTCTTC.

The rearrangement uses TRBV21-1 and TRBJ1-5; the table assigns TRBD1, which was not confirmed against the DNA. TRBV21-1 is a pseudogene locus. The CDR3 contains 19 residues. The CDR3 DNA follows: TGTGCCAGCAGCAAACCCGGACCCTACAGTGATTATAGCAATCAGCCCCAGCATTTT. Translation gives CASSKPGPYSDYSNQPQHF.

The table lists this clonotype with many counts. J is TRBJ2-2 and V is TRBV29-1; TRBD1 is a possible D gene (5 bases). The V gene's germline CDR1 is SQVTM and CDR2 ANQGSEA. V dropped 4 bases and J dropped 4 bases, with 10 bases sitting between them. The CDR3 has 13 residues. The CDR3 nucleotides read TGCAGCGTTGGTGGGGCAAGCACCGGGGAGCTGTTTTTT. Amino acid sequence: CSVGGASTGELFF.

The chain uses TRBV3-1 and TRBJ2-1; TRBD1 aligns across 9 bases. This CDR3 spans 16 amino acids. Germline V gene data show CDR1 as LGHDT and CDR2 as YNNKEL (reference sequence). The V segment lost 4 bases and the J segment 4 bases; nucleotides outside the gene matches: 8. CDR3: CASSPIEGQGYNEQFF. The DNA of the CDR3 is TGTGCCAGCAGCCCTATAGAGGGACAGGGATACAATGAGCAGTTCTTC.

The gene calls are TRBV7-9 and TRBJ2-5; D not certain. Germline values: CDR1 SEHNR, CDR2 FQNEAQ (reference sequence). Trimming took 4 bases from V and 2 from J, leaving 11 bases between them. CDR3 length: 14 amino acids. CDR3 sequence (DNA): TGTGCCAGCAGCTCGCTTAAGAGACAAGAGACCCAGTACTTC. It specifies CASSSLKRQETQYF.

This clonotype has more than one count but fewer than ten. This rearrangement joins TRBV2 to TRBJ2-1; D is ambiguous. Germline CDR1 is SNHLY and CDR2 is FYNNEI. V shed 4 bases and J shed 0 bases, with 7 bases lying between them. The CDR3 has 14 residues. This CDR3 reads CASSAVGSYNEQFF. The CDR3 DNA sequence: TGTGCCAGCAGTGCCGTGGGCTCCTACAATGAGCAGTTCTTC.

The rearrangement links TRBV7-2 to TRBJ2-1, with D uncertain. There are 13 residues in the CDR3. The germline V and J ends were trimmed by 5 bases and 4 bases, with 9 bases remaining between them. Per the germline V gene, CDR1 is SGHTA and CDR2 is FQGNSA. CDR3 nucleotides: TGTGCCAGCAGCACCTATGTTTACAATGAGCAGTTCTTC. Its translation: CASSTYVYNEQFF.

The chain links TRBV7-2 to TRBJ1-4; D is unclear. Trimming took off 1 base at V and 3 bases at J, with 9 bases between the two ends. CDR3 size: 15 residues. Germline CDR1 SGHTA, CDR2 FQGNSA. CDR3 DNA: TGTGCCAGCAGCTTAGATCCCGGGTCTAATGAAAAACTGTTTTTT. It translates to CASSLDPGSNEKLFF.

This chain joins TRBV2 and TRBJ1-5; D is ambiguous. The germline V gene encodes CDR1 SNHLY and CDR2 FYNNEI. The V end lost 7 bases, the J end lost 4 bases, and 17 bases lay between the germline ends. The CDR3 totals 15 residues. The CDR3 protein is CASTLEAGANQPQHF. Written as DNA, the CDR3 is TGTGCCAGCACATTGGAGGCAGGCGCTAATCAGCCCCAGCATTTT.

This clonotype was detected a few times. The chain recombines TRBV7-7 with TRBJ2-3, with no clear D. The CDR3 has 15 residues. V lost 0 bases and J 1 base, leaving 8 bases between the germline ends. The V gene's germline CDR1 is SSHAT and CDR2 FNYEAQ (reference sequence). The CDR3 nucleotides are TGTGCCAGCAGCTTAGCTGGCGGACGCACAGATACGCAGTATTTT. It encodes CASSLAGGRTDTQYF.

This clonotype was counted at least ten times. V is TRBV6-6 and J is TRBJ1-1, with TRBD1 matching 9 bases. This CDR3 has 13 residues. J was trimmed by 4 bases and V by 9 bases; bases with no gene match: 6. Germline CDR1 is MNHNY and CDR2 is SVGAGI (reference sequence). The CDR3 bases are TGTGCCAGTTTAAAACAGGGGGCCACTGAAGCTTTCTTT. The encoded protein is CASLKQGATEAFF.